This is a list of T cell receptor beta chains from one sample in a study of T cell repertoires in cytomegalovirus infection. For these receptors, no antigen is known. MiXCR, run by TCRdb on the reads, gives a single entry per CDR3 protein. The data contain roughly 990,000 distinct CDR3 sequences, approximately 30% of them singletons. The sample here was cultured CD8+ T cells from PBMCs, taken from culture after CMV antigen stimulation. The receptors derive from a human donor in good health (CMV status not recorded). Some clones in this sample may be carry-over from other donors' samples. Each CDR3 is given with its conserved first and last residue. Each record gives: clone size, J gene, D gene, V gene, CDR3 DNA, CDR3 protein. The D gene is left open where the match is weak. Not all rows give a size; the values are once, few, many and, for expanded clones, a class.

NA | TRBJ1-4 | TRBD1 | TRBV6-2/TRBV6-3 | TGTGCCAGCAGTGGGACGGACAAGGGGGCGTGGGAAAAACTGTTTTTT | CASSGTDKGAWEKLFF
NA | TRBJ1-2 | NA | TRBV7-2 | TGTGCCAGCCCCGCGGGGTCGATCTATGGCTACACCTTC | CASPAGSIYGYTF
NA | TRBJ2-5 | NA | TRBV7-9 | TGTGCCAGCAGCTTAGCGCCAGAGATAACCCAAGAGACCCAGTACTTC | CASSLAPEITQETQYF
many | TRBJ2-3 | NA | TRBV12-3/TRBV12-4 | TGTGCCAGCAGTTCTGGGCTACGCACAGATACGCAGTATTTT | CASSSGLRTDTQYF
few | TRBJ1-5 | NA | TRBV7-8 | TGTGCCAGCAGCCCGCAGGTGACACGGAATGATCCCCAGCATTTT | CASSPQVTRNDPQHF
NA | TRBJ2-4 | TRBD2 | TRBV7-9 | TGTGCCAGCAGCCCCCCGGCAAGCGGGGAAAACATTCAGTACTTC | CASSPPASGENIQYF
few | TRBJ2-5 | NA | TRBV12-5 | TGTGCTAGTGGTTTGGGGCACAGTTACCCCCGTGAGACCCAGTACTTC | CASGLGHSYPRETQYF
NA | TRBJ2-1 | NA | TRBV6-5 | TGTGCCAGCAGTTACTCGACGATCCCCAACAATGAGCAGTTCTTC | CASSYSTIPNNEQFF
NA | TRBJ1-1 | NA | TRBV7-3 | TGTGCCAGCAGCTTCGGGACCGGGTCGGGCACTGAAGCTTTCTTT | CASSFGTGSGTEAFF
few | TRBJ2-3 | NA | TRBV2 | TGTGCCAGCAGTGGGTTATATGCCCCAGGGACAGATACGCAGTATTTT | CASSGLYAPGTDTQYF
many | TRBJ2-5 | NA | TRBV12-3/TRBV12-4 | TGTGCCAGCAGGACCCTGGGACGCGGAGGGGAGACCCAGTACTTC | CASRTLGRGGETQYF
NA | TRBJ1-5 | TRBD1 | TRBV7-6 | TGTGCCAGCAGCGCCCGGACAGGGGAAAGTCAGCCCCAGCATTTT | CASSARTGESQPQHF
NA | TRBJ2-2 | NA | TRBV12-3/TRBV12-4 | TGTGCCAGCAGAGACAAAGCCGGGGAGCTGTTTTTT | CASRDKAGELFF
NA | TRBJ2-1 | TRBD2 | TRBV4-2 | TGTGCCAGCAGCCGGGAAGGACTAGCGGGGGCGGTGTACAATGAGCAGTTCTTC | CASSREGLAGAVYNEQFF
NA | TRBJ1-2 | NA | TRBV6-5 | TGTGCCAGCAGTTCTCCTGGACCGGATCTCTATGGCTACACCTTC | CASSSPGPDLYGYTF
many | TRBJ1-1 | NA | TRBV7-7 | TGTGCCAGCAGTTTAGTGCAGAACACTGAAGCTTTCTTT | CASSLVQNTEAFF
once | TRBJ1-3 | NA | TRBV4-1 | TGCGCCAGCAGCCAAGACTCAGGGTGGAGAAACACCATATATTTT | CASSQDSGWRNTIYF
few | TRBJ2-1 | TRBD1 | TRBV20-1 | TGCAGTGCTAGCGGGACAGGGGGCGTTAGCTCCTACAATGAGCAGTTCTTC | CSASGTGGVSSYNEQFF
NA | TRBJ1-5 | TRBD1 | TRBV7-6 | TGTGCCAGCAGCGGACAGGGGTACAATCAGCCCCAGCATTTT | CASSGQGYNQPQHF
NA | TRBJ2-3 | NA | TRBV28 | TGTGTCAGCAGGTCCCGGGGGCCCTACACAGATACGCAGTATTTT | CVSRSRGPYTDTQYF
NA | TRBJ2-3 | NA | TRBV2 | TGTGCCAACACCAGAGGGAAGGGCACAGATACGCAGTATTTT | CANTRGKGTDTQYF
once | TRBJ2-7 | NA | TRBV27 | TGTGCCAGCAGTTTGACTGACACCGTCTACGAGCAGTACTTC | CASSLTDTVYEQYF
NA | TRBJ2-2 | TRBD2 | TRBV19 | TGTGCCAGTAGATGGTCTAGCGGGGGAACCGGGGAGCTGTTTTTT | CASRWSSGGTGELFF
few | TRBJ2-3 | NA | TRBV4-1 | TGCGCCAGCAGCCCCCCGGGACTTTCCTTCACAGATACGCAGTATTTT | CASSPPGLSFTDTQYF
NA | TRBJ2-5 | NA | TRBV12-3/TRBV12-4 | TGTACCAGCAGTTCACAAGAGACCCAGTACTTC | CTSSSQETQYF
once | TRBJ1-3 | NA | TRBV7-9 | TGTGCCAGCATCCCGTCTGCCTCTGGAAACACCATATATTTT | CASIPSASGNTIYF
few | TRBJ2-1 | TRBD2 | TRBV6-6 | TGTGCCAGCGTCGGGGGGGGGCAGTTCTTC | CASVGGGQFF
NA | TRBJ2-3 | TRBD2 | TRBV19 | TGTGCCAGTACGGGGGGGAGTCGCTACACAGATACGCAGTATTTT | CASTGGSRYTDTQYF
NA | TRBJ2-1 | TRBD2 | TRBV28 | TGTGCCAGCAGGGTAGCGGGGGATTCCTCCTACAATGAGCAGTTCTTC | CASRVAGDSSYNEQFF
NA | TRBJ1-5 | NA | TRBV4-1 | TGCGCCAGCAGCCAAGATGAGGGGTGGAATCAGCCCCAGCATTTT | CASSQDEGWNQPQHF
many | TRBJ2-1 | NA | TRBV27 | TGTGCCAGCAGTTTATGGGAGAGCGCGGCCAATGAGCAGTTCTTC | CASSLWESAANEQFF
NA | TRBJ1-2 | TRBD1 | TRBV27 | TGTGCCAGCAGCGAGGCCTCGACAGGGGGCAATGGCTACACCTTC | CASSEASTGGNGYTF
many | TRBJ1-4 | NA | TRBV7-9 | TGTGCCAGCAGCTTAGCCCTGGGCGCAACTAATGAAAAACTGTTTTTT | CASSLALGATNEKLFF
NA | TRBJ2-3 | TRBD1 | TRBV9 | TGTGCCAGCAGCGTCCAGGGACAGGACCCAGATACGCAGTATTTT | CASSVQGQDPDTQYF
NA | TRBJ1-1 | TRBD1 | TRBV6-5 | TGTGCCAGCAGTTATTCCCAAGAACAGGGGTTGAACACTGAAGCTTTCTTT | CASSYSQEQGLNTEAFF
NA | TRBJ2-5 | NA | TRBV25-1 | TGTGCCAGCAAGAGGGGCAGGGAGACCCAGTACTTC | CASKRGRETQYF
NA | TRBJ1-1 | NA | TRBV10-2 | TGCGCCAGCAGTGAGTCGAGCGGCACTGAAGCTTTCTTT | CASSESSGTEAFF
many | TRBJ2-1 | TRBD1 | TRBV15 | TGTGCCACCAGCAGTCCAGGACAGGGCTCCTACAATGAGCAGTTCTTC | CATSSPGQGSYNEQFF
NA | TRBJ2-7 | NA | TRBV12-3/TRBV12-4 | TGTGCCAGCAGTTTAGGTGGAATGAACGAGCAGTACTTC | CASSLGGMNEQYF
NA | TRBJ1-2 | TRBD1 | TRBV5-5 | TGTGCCAGCACCGGGACAGGATTGGATGGCTACACCTTC | CASTGTGLDGYTF
NA | TRBJ2-1 | NA | TRBV7-8 | TGTGTCAGCAGCTTAGACGATCGGCTGGGGCAGTTCTTC | CVSSLDDRLGQFF
many | TRBJ2-7 | TRBD2 | TRBV7-9 | TGTGCCAGTGGGACTCAAAGCGGGAATAACTACGAGCAGTACTTC | CASGTQSGNNYEQYF
NA | TRBJ1-2 | NA | TRBV2 | TGTGCCAGCAGTGGAAGAAGGGACTATGGCTACACCTTC | CASSGRRDYGYTF
NA | TRBJ2-3 | NA | TRBV2 | TGTGCCAGCACCCCCCAGGGGCCCAGCACAGATACGCAGTATTTT | CASTPQGPSTDTQYF
NA | TRBJ2-5 | NA | TRBV7-6 | TGTGCCAGCAGCTTAGCTGGGTCCGTGGAACAAGAGACCCAGTACTTC | CASSLAGSVEQETQYF
NA | TRBJ2-1 | NA | TRBV19 | TGTGCCAGTAGAAGACAGGGACTAGACAATGAGCAGTTCTTC | CASRRQGLDNEQFF
many | TRBJ1-2 | NA | TRBV6-1 | TGTGCCAGCGGGGGGGACAACTATGGCTACACCTTC | CASGGDNYGYTF
few | TRBJ1-1 | NA | TRBV19 | TGTGCCAGTAGTTTCCGGACAGAAAGGGCGAACACTGAAGCTTTCTTT | CASSFRTERANTEAFF
NA | TRBJ2-5 | NA | TRBV6-6 | TGTGCCAACAGTGACCTCGGGGCGGGGTACCAAGAGACCCAGTACTTC | CANSDLGAGYQETQYF
many | TRBJ2-3 | TRBD2 | TRBV7-8 | TGTGCCAGCAGCTCCCGACTAGCGGGGGGGCGAAATACGCAGTATTTT | CASSSRLAGGRNTQYF
NA | TRBJ1-6 | TRBD1 | TRBV25-1 | TGTGCCAGCAGGAGGACAGGGGGCAATTCACCCCTCCACTTT | CASRRTGGNSPLHF
many | TRBJ2-7 | NA | TRBV12-3/TRBV12-4 | TGTGCCAGCAGTTTCAGTTTGGCTAGGCTCCCCTACGAGCAGTACTTC | CASSFSLARLPYEQYF
many | TRBJ1-6 | NA | TRBV6-6 | TGTGCCAGCAGTTACTCGAAGGGACCGCAGTATTCACCCCTCCACTTT | CASSYSKGPQYSPLHF
few | TRBJ2-1 | NA | TRBV20-1 | TGCAGTGCTAGAGATGACATCACCTTCTCCTACAATGAGCAGTTCTTC | CSARDDITFSYNEQFF
NA | TRBJ1-1 | NA | TRBV27 | TGTGCCAGCAGTTTGGGGGCAGGGAATGCTGAAGCTTTCTTT | CASSLGAGNAEAFF
few | TRBJ2-3 | NA | TRBV27 | TGTGCCAGCAGTTGGGGGGCGACATCAGATACGCAGTATTTT | CASSWGATSDTQYF
many | TRBJ1-2 | TRBD1 | TRBV7-2 | TGTGCCAGCTTAAACAGGGGAAACTATGGCTACACCTTC | CASLNRGNYGYTF
NA | TRBJ1-1 | TRBD1 | TRBV12-3/TRBV12-4 | TGTGCCAGCAGTCACCCCCCGGACAGGGCAAACACTGAAGCTTTCTTT | CASSHPPDRANTEAFF
NA | TRBJ2-2 | NA | TRBV12-3/TRBV12-4 | TGTGCCAGCAGTTTAACGTGGGAGCTGTTTTTT | CASSLTWELFF